The 16 T cell receptor beta chains listed next were all sequenced from one sample in a study of blood T cell repertoires in COVID-19 (dated by TCRdb to the early 2020s). Libraries were constructed by the immunoSEQ multiplex PCR assay. Imported from immuneACCESS, the table was reduced by TCRdb to in-frame sequences with V and J called. These copies leave out some clones; in studies compared against another copy, an unresolved V gene accounts for under half, and the cause of the remainder is not known. The sample has 250,000 to 350,000 clones on record, about nine tenths of them singletons. The ten largest clonotypes hold 3% of the sample. Source material: peripheral blood. The receptors come from a woman in her twenties or thirties with active or convalescent COVID-19.

The rearrangement joins TRBV7-9 to TRBJ1-2, with 7 nucleotides matching TRBD1. J was trimmed by 8 bases and V by 4 bases; bases with no gene match: 13. Germline loops: CDR1 SEHNR, CDR2 FQNEAQ (reference sequence). This CDR3 region has 15 residues. CDR3 DNA sequence: TGTGCCAGCAGCTCGAATTTTCAGGGGGTAGGGGGCTACACCTTC. Translation: CASSSNFQGVGGYTF.

This clone was seen once. The V call is TRBV27, the J call TRBJ2-3; a possible D gene is TRBD2 (6 bases). Trimming took off 2 bases at V and 5 bases at J, with 11 bases between the two ends. The V gene's germline CDR1 is MNHEY and CDR2 SMNVEV (reference sequence). The CDR3 runs to 14 residues. CDR3 protein: CASSLVQGLDTQYF. CDR3 nucleotides: TGTGCCAGCAGTTTAGTCCAGGGACTAGATACGCAGTATTTT.

In nucleotides, the CDR3 is TGTGCCAGCAGCCCCCTTGGGAGGGATAGGGAGCAGTACTTC. This gives the protein CASSPLGRDREQYF. V usage is TRBV9 and J usage is TRBJ2-7; 7 bases line up with TRBD2. CDR3 length equals 14 residues. Germline V gene data show CDR1 as SGDLS and CDR2 as YYNGEE. The V gene end was trimmed by 4 bases and the J gene end by 7 bases; junction bases not matched to a gene: 11. The variable domain in full, with the rest retrieved from reference TRBV9 and TRBJ2-7, is DSGVTQTPKHLITATGQRVTLRCSPRSGDLSVYWYQQSLDQGLQFLIQYYNGEERAKGNILERFSAQQFPDLHSELNLSSLELGDSALYFCASSPLGRDREQYFGPGTRLTVT.

This chain connects TRBV28 to TRBJ2-1, with D perhaps matching TRBD1 (6 bases). CDR1 MDHEN and CDR2 SYDVKM come from the germline V gene. With 3 bases removed from V and 1 base from J, the gap between germline ends came to 7 bases. The CDR3 consists of 14 residues. The CDR3 is CASSFRGSYNEQFF. CDR3 nucleotide sequence: TGTGCCAGCAGTTTTAGGGGGTCCTACAATGAGCAGTTCTTC.

The chain is built from TRBV7-8 and TRBJ1-5, with D maybe TRBD1 (5 bases). Germline V gene data show CDR1 as SGHVS and CDR2 as FQNEAQ. This CDR3 is built from 13 residues. Trimming removed 5 bases from V and 7 bases from J, with 12 bases in between. This chain's CDR3 is CASSIGREQPQHF. Written as DNA, the CDR3 is TGTGCCAGCAGCATAGGCAGGGAACAGCCCCAGCATTTT.

V is TRBV6-1 and J is TRBJ1-1; no clear D gene. Germline-derived CDR1 and CDR2 are MNHNS and SASEGT. The CDR3 spans 12 residues. V lost 3 bases, J lost 10 bases, and 12 bases lay in between. The CDR3 spells CASSEALRGAFF. The CDR3 nucleotides read TGTGCCAGCAGTGAGGCCTTAAGAGGAGCTTTCTTT.

This chain joins TRBV7-9 and TRBJ2-3; TRBD1 agrees at 9 bases. V lost 10 bases to trimming and J lost 0 bases; unmatched junction nucleotides: 5. The CDR3 runs 14 residues. Germline CDR1 and CDR2: SEHNR and FQNEAQ (reference sequence). CDR3 bases: TGTGCCACCTCGGACAGGGGAAGCACAGATACGCAGTATTTT. It translates to CATSDRGSTDTQYF.

V gene TRBV19 combines with J gene TRBJ2-3; TRBD2 agrees at 7 bases. From germline, CDR1 is LNHDA and CDR2 SQIVND (reference sequence). This CDR3 comprises 16 residues. J lost 3 bases, V lost 1 base, and 7 bases had no gene match. CDR3 residues: CASSIGGGGGTDTQYF. The CDR3 nucleotides read TGTGCCAGTAGTATAGGTGGCGGGGGTGGGACAGATACGCAGTATTTT.

J is TRBJ1-3 and V is TRBV9; 7 bases map to TRBD1. The germline gives CDR1 SGDLS, CDR2 YYNGEE. The V segment lost 4 bases and the J segment 6 bases; nucleotides outside the gene matches: 13. The CDR3 runs 16 residues. Here the CDR3 DNA reads TGTGCCAGCAGCCCCCGAGTGGACAGGAGGGCAAACACCATATATTTT. Residues: CASSPRVDRRANTIYF.

About this clone itself: This may be a read error: a much more frequent sequence differs by one nucleotide. V gene TRBV6-2 or TRBV6-3 combines with J gene TRBJ2-7; 8 positions match TRBD1. This CDR3 comprises 13 residues. Germline V gene data show CDR1 as MNHEY and CDR2 as SVGEGT. V lost 6 bases and J lost 1; bases outside the gene matches: 2. The CDR3 spells CASSRQGSYEQYF. The CDR3 DNA reads as TGTGCCAGCAGCCGACAGGGGTCCTACGAGCAGTACTTC.

This clone was detected a few times. The V gene is TRBV6-4, the J gene TRBJ2-1; a possible D gene is TRBD2 (5 bases). Germline V gene data show CDR1 as MRHNA and CDR2 as SNTAGT. V was trimmed by 3 bases and J by 8 bases, leaving 17 bases between them. This CDR3 is built from 15 residues. The CDR3 nucleotides are TGTGCCAGCAGTGATAAGCTCAGCGGAGTCGATGAGCAGTTCTTC. The encoded protein is CASSDKLSGVDEQFF.

This rearrangement joins TRBV19 to TRBJ1-3, with TRBD1 matching over 9 bases. The CDR3 runs 15 residues. V lost 8 bases to trimming and J lost 1 base; unmatched junction nucleotides: 6. Germline assignment: CDR1 LNHDA and CDR2 SQIVND (reference sequence). DNA of the CDR3: TGTGCCAGTCAGGGACAGGGAGGTTCTGGAAACACCATATATTTT. Residues: CASQGQGGSGNTIYF.

The genes are TRBV5-6 and TRBJ2-7; 8 bases map to TRBD2. The germline CDR1 and CDR2 sequences are SGHDT and YYEEEE. V lost 2 bases to trimming and J lost 1 base; unmatched junction nucleotides: 8. This CDR3 contains 16 residues. This CDR3 reads CASSFSGAGGSYEQYF. CDR3 sequence (DNA): TGTGCCAGCAGCTTTTCCGGGGCGGGGGGTTCCTACGAGCAGTACTTC.

The chain joins TRBV7-6 to TRBJ1-1; no firm D call. The germline V gene has CDR1 SGHVS and CDR2 FNYEAQ. Trimming shortened V by 3 bases and J by 11 bases, and 10 bases separated the two germline ends. This CDR3 has 11 amino acids. The CDR3 DNA reads TGTGCCAGCAGCTTTCTTTCGCGGGCTTTCTTT. Its translation: CASSFLSRAFF.

This clone turned up a few times. The chain combines TRBV19 with TRBJ1-6; the match to TRBD1 covers 8 bases. Germline CDR1 is LNHDA and CDR2 is SQIVND (reference sequence). Trimming took 0 bases from V and 7 from J; bases not matched to a gene: 8. This CDR3 spans 17 amino acids. CDR3 region: CASSIDQGALRNSPLHF. In DNA form, the CDR3 reads TGTGCCAGTAGTATAGATCAGGGGGCGTTAAGGAATTCACCCCTCCACTTT.

This clone was detected once. V and J are TRBV27 and TRBJ1-6; 9 positions match TRBD1. CDR3 length: 14 residues. Germline values: CDR1 MNHEY, CDR2 SMNVEV (reference sequence). Trimming took 6 bases from V and 12 from J; bases not matched to a gene: 9. CDR3 in DNA: TGTGCCAGCAGATATGACAGGGGGACGGGACCCCTCCACTTT. This encodes CASRYDRGTGPLHF.